This T cell receptor (beta chain) was recovered during a study of CD8 T cells in ankylosing spondylitis. Libraries of TCR beta came from quantitative 5'-RACE with molecular barcodes. MiXCR was run by TCRdb on the 5' RACE reads, yielding one entry per CDR3 protein. The sample holds approximately 500,000 distinct CDR3 sequences, 9.5% to 15% seen once. Looked up from germline, CDR1 is MNHNS and CDR2 is SASEGT. V was pared by 6 bases and J by 0 bases, with 12 bases between. The CDR3 sequence is 14 residues long. Findings of the study overall: Disease-linked clones displayed a CD8+ phenotype and appeared relatively rarely in peripheral blood. There were earlier reports of some motif variants in reactive arthritis synovial fluid and blood. Disease-linked clones reportedly concentrated significantly in matched ankylosing spondylitis synovial fluid. A motif of fewer than ten highly homologous TCR beta variants was seen as apparently characteristic of ankylosing spondylitis blood.

Comment on this clonotype: Its antigen is unidentified.

The TCR was taken from a male donor with ankylosing spondylitis. The genes are TRBV6-1 and TRBJ2-7; a possible D gene is TRBD1 (5 bases). The sequencing input was blood, either unsorted or a sorted T cell fraction (not recorded which). The CDR3 here is CASRTSDSSYEQYF. In DNA form, the CDR3 reads TGTGCCAGCAGAACCTCTGACAGCTCCTACGAGCAGTACTTC.